The 29 T cell receptor beta chains listed next were all sequenced from one sample in a study of T cells in Graves' hyperthyroidism and ophthalmopathy. Using RNA transcripts as the source, TCR beta CDR3 regions were amplified. The TCR CDR3 first-round RT-PCR relied on the HTBI primer set. TCRdb reprocessed the multiplex PCR reads via MiXCR and lists one record per CDR3 protein. The sample holds about 210,000 distinct CDR3 sequences; about 15% are singletons and the top ten take roughly 53%. The sequenced sample was blood. Receptors originate from a man between 45 and 60 years old with Graves' hyperthyroidism.

This clonotype was observed at least ten times. V gene TRBV28 combines with J gene TRBJ1-4, with 7 bases identical to TRBD1. The CDR3 is 16 amino acids. CDR1 and CDR2 (germline): MDHEN, SYDVKM. Germline trimming cut 6 bases from V and 0 bases from J; bases unmatched to any gene: 7. The CDR3 coding sequence is TGTGCCAGCAGACACGGGACAGTTGCAACTAATGAAAAACTGTTTTTT. Protein sequence: CASRHGTVATNEKLFF. Full variable domain (outside the CDR3, taken from reference TRBV28 and TRBJ1-4): DVKVTQSSRYLVKRTGEKVFLECVQDMDHENMFWYRQDPGLGLRLIYFSYDVKMKEKGDIPEGYSVSREKKERFSLILESASTNQTSMYLCASRHGTVATNEKLFFGSGTQLSVL.

V and J are TRBV20-1 and TRBJ1-5, with 11 nucleotides matching TRBD1. V was pared by 6 bases and J by 6 bases, with 13 bases of the junction left unmatched. The CDR3 sequence is 16 residues long. Germline CDR1 DFQATT, CDR2 SNEGSKA (reference sequence). The CDR3, as DNA: TGCAGTGCCCTTCCCTTCGGACAGGGGGCTGTTCAGCCCCAGCATTTT. Translation: CSALPFGQGAVQPQHF.

In its sample, this clonotype was seen many times. The rearrangement uses TRBV2 and TRBJ2-7; TRBD1 or TRBD2 may be the D gene (5 bases each). CDR1 is SNHLY and CDR2 is FYNNEI in the germline V gene. This CDR3 contains 14 residues. The V gene lost 7 bases and the J gene lost 3 bases, with 16 bases spanning the gap. The CDR3 is CASTSLGDHYEQYF. Here the CDR3 DNA reads TGTGCCAGCACTTCCCTCGGGGACCACTACGAGCAGTACTTC.

This chain connects TRBV15 to TRBJ2-5; D unresolved. This CDR3 region has 13 residues. Germline CDR1 and CDR2: LNHNV and YYDKDF (reference sequence). V lost 2 bases and J 5 bases, leaving 9 bases between the germline ends. This CDR3 reads CATSRHLGETQYF. DNA for the CDR3: TGTGCCACCAGCAGACACCTCGGGGAGACCCAGTACTTC.

This clonotype was found many times. The rearrangement joins TRBV3-1 to TRBJ2-5; no firm D call. Germline CDR1 and CDR2: LGHDT and YNNKEL (reference sequence). This CDR3 contains 15 residues. V was cut by 0 bases and J by 0 bases, with 8 bases left in between. CDR3 region: CASSQESSYQETQYF. The DNA for the CDR3 is TGTGCCAGCAGCCAAGAGAGCAGCTACCAAGAGACCCAGTACTTC.

This clonotype has a count of ten or more. The chain couples TRBV28 to TRBJ2-2; D is unclear. Trimming removed 6 bases from V and 0 bases from J, with 11 bases in between. The CDR3 contains 15 residues. The V gene's germline CDR1 is MDHEN and CDR2 SYDVKM. For the CDR3, the DNA is TGTGCCAGCAGACTGAAACGTACGAACACCGGGGAGCTGTTTTTT. As protein: CASRLKRTNTGELFF. Together with reference TRBV28 and TRBJ2-2, the CDR3 gives the full variable domain: DVKVTQSSRYLVKRTGEKVFLECVQDMDHENMFWYRQDPGLGLRLIYFSYDVKMKEKGDIPEGYSVSREKKERFSLILESASTNQTSMYLCASRLKRTNTGELFFGEGSRLTVL.

The rearrangement joins TRBV5-1 to TRBJ1-4, with a tentative D call TRBD1 (5 bases). The CDR3 length is 17 residues. Germline CDR1 reads SGHRS; CDR2 reads YFSETQ. The germline V and J ends were trimmed by 2 bases and 2 bases, with 16 bases remaining between them. The CDR3 DNA is TGCGCCAGCAGCTTTTCAACCCCCCGGGACACTAATGAAAAACTGTTTTTT. Translating gives CASSFSTPRDTNEKLFF.

This clonotype was picked up many times. The chain carries TRBV6-1 and TRBJ1-5; D gene unclear. This CDR3 comprises 14 residues. V lost 1 base, J lost 5 bases, and 9 bases lay in between. CDR1 and CDR2 (germline): MNHNS, SASEGT. Written as DNA, the CDR3 is TGTGCCAGCAGTGAAGTCTCCGTGGATCAGCCCCAGCATTTT. This translates into CASSEVSVDQPQHF.

This clonotype turned up a few times. The rearrangement uses TRBV20-1 and TRBJ2-7, with 7 bases that match TRBD1. Germline CDR1 DFQATT, CDR2 SNEGSKA (reference sequence). The CDR3 runs to 17 residues. J gave up 0 bases and V 7 bases, and 18 bases lay outside the gene matches. CDR3 in DNA: TGCAGTGATAGCAGAGTTAAGGGCAGGGGGACCTCCTACGAGCAGTACTTC. Translation gives CSDSRVKGRGTSYEQYF.

In this sample, this clonotype turned up many times. V is TRBV4-3 and J is TRBJ1-2; TRBD1 aligns across 8 bases. Germline CDR1 and CDR2: LGHNA and YSLEER. J was trimmed by 4 bases and V by 0 bases; bases with no gene match: 13. The CDR3 contains 18 residues. The CDR3 DNA reads TGCGCCAGCAGCCAAGATCAATCAGTGGCAGGGGGCATCTATGGCTACACCTTC. This gives the protein CASSQDQSVAGGIYGYTF.

The chain is built from TRBV12-5 and TRBJ1-5, with D hard to call. Looked up from germline, CDR1 is LGHNT and CDR2 is FRNRAP. CDR3 length: 14 residues. The ends were cut back, 3 bases at V and 2 bases at J, with 8 bases in the middle. CDR3 nucleotides: TGTGCTAGTGGTTTAAGGTGGGGCAATCAGCCCCAGCATTTT. The encoded protein is CASGLRWGNQPQHF.

The genes are TRBV7-9 and TRBJ1-1; D ambiguous. The CDR3 extends over 15 amino acids. CDR1 is SEHNR and CDR2 is FQNEAQ in the germline V gene (reference sequence). V gave up 5 bases and J gave up 1 base, with 14 bases separating them. Here the CDR3 DNA reads TGTGCCAGCAGCCCGCGGCTGGATCGGAACACTGAAGCTTTCTTT. Translation: CASSPRLDRNTEAFF.

This clonotype has just a few counts. The chain has TRBV20-1 and TRBJ2-1; D unresolved. This CDR3 contains 11 residues. Germline V gene data show CDR1 as DFQATT and CDR2 as SNEGSKA (reference sequence). V gave up 2 bases and J gave up 5 bases, with 4 bases separating them. CDR3 sequence reads: CSARHDNEQFF. The CDR3 DNA sequence: TGCAGTGCTAGACACGACAATGAGCAGTTCTTC.

The chain links TRBV7-6 to TRBJ2-2; D gene unclear. This CDR3 has 13 residues. Trimming left V 6 bases short and J 4 bases short, with 9 bases between. From germline, CDR1 is SGHVS and CDR2 FNYEAQ. CDR3 region: CASSTTFTGELFF. The CDR3 nucleotides are TGTGCCAGCAGTACTACCTTCACCGGGGAGCTGTTTTTT.

This clonotype was seen repeatedly, ten times or more. The chain has TRBV27 and TRBJ2-1; 11 bases map to TRBD2. The CDR3 contains 16 residues. J was trimmed by 7 bases and V by 3 bases; bases with no gene match: 8. Germline V gene data show CDR1 as MNHEY and CDR2 as SMNVEV (reference sequence). This CDR3 is CASSFLAGGNPNEQFF. The CDR3 DNA follows: TGTGCCAGCAGTTTCCTAGCGGGAGGCAACCCAAATGAGCAGTTCTTC.

A few counts support this clonotype. The chain couples TRBV4-3 to TRBJ2-3, with 8 bases lining up with TRBD1. CDR1 and CDR2 (germline): LGHNA, YSLEER. The CDR3 loop spans 17 amino acids. After removal of 4 bases from V and 2 bases from J, the junction contained 11 bases not matched to a gene. CDR3 amino acids: CASSRSSRTGITDTQYF. CDR3 in DNA: TGCGCCAGCAGCCGATCGTCGAGGACAGGGATCACAGATACGCAGTATTTT.

This clonotype was recorded many times. The chain recombines TRBV11-3 with TRBJ2-5; 7 nucleotides line up with TRBD1. Trimming took 5 bases from V and 5 from J; bases not matched to a gene: 11. Germline CDR1 and CDR2: SGHNT and YENEEA. The CDR3 is made up of 15 amino acids. The CDR3 loop reads CASSPGPEGAETQYF. DNA for the CDR3: TGTGCCAGCAGCCCAGGACCCGAGGGGGCCGAGACCCAGTACTTC.

This clonotype was seen repeatedly, ten times or more. This chain uses TRBV2 with TRBJ2-7; a weak D match, TRBD1 (5 bases). Trimming stripped 7 bases from V and 9 bases from J, with 22 bases between. The germline gives CDR1 SNHLY, CDR2 FYNNEI. The CDR3 consists of 14 residues. CDR3 amino acids: CASISTGGRVRQYF. CDR3 bases: TGTGCCAGCATTTCTACAGGCGGTAGGGTCAGGCAGTACTTC.

This chain joins TRBV6-2 or TRBV6-3 and TRBJ2-3; no firm D call. The CDR3 runs 15 residues. V was shortened by 7 bases and J by 0 bases, with 14 bases between the two germline ends. Germline values: CDR1 MNHEY, CDR2 SVGEGT. The CDR3 spells CASTPRGASTDTQYF. CDR3 in DNA: TGTGCCAGCACCCCCCGCGGAGCTAGCACAGATACGCAGTATTTT.

This clonotype was recorded many times. The chain joins TRBV12-3 or TRBV12-4 to TRBJ2-3; D gene ambiguous. V dropped 1 base and J dropped 5 bases, with 7 bases sitting between them. CDR3 length: 13 amino acids. CDR3 nucleotide sequence: TGTGCCAGCAGTTTAGGAGTCCGAGATACGCAGTATTTT. Translation gives CASSLGVRDTQYF.

This clonotype has a count of ten or more. This chain links TRBV6-1 with TRBJ2-7, with a weak D call TRBD1 (6 bases). Per the germline V gene, CDR1 is MNHNS and CDR2 is SASEGT. The V end was cut by 7 bases, the J end by 0 bases, with 16 bases between. The CDR3 is 15 amino acids. CDR3: CASTPGTGLSYEQYF. The CDR3 nucleotides are TGTGCCAGCACCCCCGGTACAGGGCTCTCCTACGAGCAGTACTTC.

This clonotype was recorded a few times. The chain uses TRBV7-2 and TRBJ2-6; TRBD1 aligns across 8 bases. The CDR3 has 15 residues. Germline-derived CDR1 and CDR2 are SGHTA and FQGNSA. Germline trimming cut 4 bases from V and 4 bases from J; bases unmatched to any gene: 3. The DNA of the CDR3 is TGTGCCAGCAGCTGGACAGGGTCCGGGGCCAACGTCCTGACTTTC. The encoded protein is CASSWTGSGANVLTF.

This clonotype was detected many times. The chain joins TRBV3-1 to TRBJ1-1; no firm D call. Trimming left V 3 bases short and J 7 bases short, with 15 bases between. CDR1 LGHDT and CDR2 YNNKEL come from the germline V gene (reference sequence). CDR3 length: 14 residues. Here the CDR3 DNA reads TGTGCCAGCAGCCAGGTGGTAGACCTCAGTGAAGCTTTCTTT. Its translation is CASSQVVDLSEAFF.

This clonotype was seen many times. V gene TRBV12-3 or TRBV12-4 combines with J gene TRBJ2-1; 13 bases align to TRBD2. V lost 6 bases, J lost 9 bases, and 8 bases stayed unmatched. The CDR3 spans 15 residues. This CDR3 is CASSSGTSGIGEQFF. DNA of the CDR3: TGTGCCAGCAGCTCCGGGACTAGCGGGATTGGTGAGCAGTTCTTC.

This clonotype has a handful of counts. Germline is not matched at one junction end, which may reflect a read error. This chain links TRBV5-1 with TRBJ2-5; TRBD2 is a possible D gene (5 bases). The germline gives CDR1 SGHRS, CDR2 YFSETQ. The CDR3 spans 14 residues. CDR3 nucleotide sequence: TGCGCCAGCAACTTGGGAGATTCGGGCGAGACCCAGTACTTC. Protein: CASNLGDSGETQYF.

This chain joins TRBV4-1 and TRBJ1-3; D perhaps matches TRBD1 (5 bases). CDR3 length: 16 residues. CDR1 MGHRA and CDR2 YSYEKL come from the germline V gene. The V end was cut by 6 bases, the J end by 2 bases, with 17 bases between. The CDR3 nucleotides read TGCGCCAGCAGTCCCCGACAGACTGTTACTGGAAACACCATATATTTT. This gives the protein CASSPRQTVTGNTIYF.

The chain is built from TRBV19 and TRBJ2-1; TRBD2 aligns across 11 bases. CDR1 LNHDA and CDR2 SQIVND come from the germline V gene (reference sequence). The J segment lost 3 bases and the V segment lost 8 bases, leaving 3 bases of the junction unmatched. The CDR3 spans 14 residues. CDR3 loop: CASQTSGVYNEQFF. CDR3 nucleotide sequence: TGTGCCAGTCAGACTAGCGGGGTCTACAATGAGCAGTTCTTC. Drawing the rest from reference TRBV19 and TRBJ2-1, the complete variable domain is DGGITQSPKYLFRKEGQNVTLSCEQNLNHDAMYWYRQDPGQGLRLIYYSQIVNDFQKGDIAEGYSVSREKKESFPLTVTSAQKNPTAFYLCASQTSGVYNEQFFGPGTRLTVL.

There are many counts of this clonotype. The V gene is TRBV18, the J gene TRBJ2-5; 9 bases align to TRBD2. V trimming: 2 bases; J trimming: 3 bases; junction bases outside the gene matches: 1. This CDR3 spans 14 amino acids. CDR1 is KGHSH, CDR2 LQKENI, per germline. Here the CDR3 DNA reads TGTGCCAGCTCACCAGGACTAGCGAAAGAGACCCAGTACTTC. Its protein is CASSPGLAKETQYF.

In its sample, this clonotype was seen many times. The rearrangement links TRBV28 to TRBJ2-7; D is undetermined. The CDR3 has 17 amino acids. CDR1 is MDHEN and CDR2 is SYDVKM in the germline V gene. The germline V and J ends were trimmed by 2 bases and 0 bases, with 17 bases remaining between them. The CDR3 loop is CASSLGLLTLSSYEQYF. The CDR3 DNA follows: TGTGCCAGCAGTTTAGGGCTCCTAACCCTGAGCTCCTACGAGCAGTACTTC.